The clone carrying this T cell receptor (beta chain) was detected ten times or more. The antigen is not known. General study findings and limits: Tumor-infiltrating Treg TCR alpha and beta sequences overlapped most with tumor naive CD4+ T cells, then blood naive. The TCR gene usage of tumor memory CD4+ T cells clustered together with blood and lymph node memory CD4+ cells and with lymph node naive CD4+ cells.

Tregs were sorted as CD4+CD25+CD127-/low cells. Constant-region reverse primers amplified full-length variable regions, followed by semi-nested Nested Universal Primer A PCR. Each CDR3 protein is one row after TCRdb ran MiXCR on the 5' RACE reads. Among roughly 10,000 distinct CDR3 sequences listed, less than 15% were seen once. V shed 3 bases and J shed 0 bases, with 10 bases lying between them. This CDR3 is 14 amino acids long. Germline assignment: CDR1 SGHRS and CDR2 YFSETQ. V usage is TRBV5-1 and J usage is TRBJ2-7; the D is unclear. The receptor's source is a female donor with breast cancer. Source material: Tregs sorted from blood. CDR3 sequence: CASSSYPNSYEQYF. The CDR3 region has the DNA TGCGCCAGCAGCTCGTACCCAAACTCCTACGAGCAGTACTTC.